The 3 T cell receptor beta chains given below trace back to one sample, sequenced in a study of T and B cells in COVID-19 patients. From blood, about 250-550 ng of genomic DNA served as TRB template. TRB rearrangements were amplified by multiplex PCR with BIOMED2 TRB-A/B primers. TCRdb reanalysed the multiplex PCR reads using MiXCR and keeps one entry per CDR3 protein. This sample has 6,000 to 7,500 distinct CDR3 sequences, with under 35% found just once. Sequencing used blood. These receptors were taken from a human donor with active COVID-19.

By share, this clonotype ranks as large (0.1 to 1%). The chain is built from TRBV13 and TRBJ2-5, with 9 bases that match TRBD1. The CDR3 covers 15 residues. Germline trimming cut 5 bases from V and 7 bases from J; bases unmatched to any gene: 11. Germline V gene data show CDR1 as PRHDT and CDR2 as FYEKMQ (reference sequence). The CDR3 region is CASSPNRDRVGTQYF. In nucleotides, the CDR3 is TGTGCCAGCAGCCCAAACCGGGACAGGGTAGGGACCCAGTACTTC.

Relative to its sample, this clonotype is medium-sized. This chain connects TRBV18 to TRBJ2-3, with 8 bases aligning to TRBD1. The V gene's germline CDR1 is KGHSH and CDR2 LQKENI. Trimming cost V 5 bases and J 6 bases; bases outside gene matches: 4. There are 13 residues in the CDR3. Here the CDR3 reads CASSGQGSDTQYF. CDR3 in DNA: TGTGCCAGCTCAGGACAGGGTTCGGATACGCAGTATTTT.

This clonotype appeared a few times. The chain's CDR3 is CATSRDKLSRDPQHF. As DNA, the CDR3 is TGTGCCACCAGCAGAGATAAATTGTCACGGGACCCCCAGCATTTT. The V call is TRBV15, the J call TRBJ1-5; D may be TRBD1 (5 bases). CDR3 length: 15 residues. The germline V and J ends were trimmed by 0 bases and 10 bases, with 16 bases remaining between them. Germline V gene lookup returns CDR1 LNHNV and CDR2 YYDKDF (reference sequence).